The subject of this entry is one TCR beta chain. Its specificity is unknown. The data belong to a study of T cell responses to AZD1222 COVID-19 vaccine. Study-level results: The study found Spike-specific TCR breadth and depth rose after two AZD1222 doses.

Some clones are missing from TCRdb's copy, which holds only in-frame ones; the method was immunoSEQ multiplex PCR. This table holds 100,000 to 120,000 clones, 80% to 95% found once. The origin of this receptor is an adult who received the AZD1222 COVID-19 vaccine. Sequencing was performed on peripheral blood, taken 28 days after the second AZD1222 dose.

The CDR3 DNA sequence: TGTGCCAGCAGCTTGGGGGGGCGGGCAGATACGCAGTATTTT. Protein: CASSLGGRADTQYF. This chain links TRBV5-5 with TRBJ2-3; D possibly corresponds to TRBD1 (6 bases). V shed 0 bases and J shed 4 bases, with 9 bases lying between them. CDR3 length equals 14 residues. Germline lookup yields CDR1 SGHKS and CDR2 YYEKEE (reference sequence).